The 16 T cell receptor beta chains listed next were all sequenced from one sample in a study of shared T cell receptors in the human thymus. Sequencing was performed with immunoSEQ multiplex PCR; in TCRdb, only in-frame clones are kept and a portion is missing. The table lists hundreds of thousands of clones, roughly 85% of them singletons. These same records also appear under a second study, on human thymus T cells.

Sequenced: thymocytes. Every receptor here comes from a girl less than two years old with a congenital heart defect.

This clone showed up just a few times. The chain joins TRBV13 to TRBJ1-2; 8 nucleotides line up with TRBD1. The J segment lost 3 bases and the V segment lost 7 bases, leaving 4 bases of the junction unmatched. Germline values: CDR1 PRHDT, CDR2 FYEKMQ (reference sequence). The CDR3 runs 13 residues. The CDR3: CASKTTGDYGYTF. For the CDR3, the DNA is TGTGCCAGCAAGACGACAGGGGACTATGGCTACACCTTC.

This clone has a single count. The rearrangement links TRBV11-2 to TRBJ2-7; TRBD2 matches at 12 bases. The germline V gene encodes CDR1 SGHAT and CDR2 FQNNGV. The CDR3 covers 13 residues. V shed 4 bases and J 7 bases; nucleotides not matched to a gene: 2. The CDR3: CASSSGTSGEQYF. The CDR3 DNA is TGTGCCAGCAGCTCAGGGACTAGCGGGGAGCAGTACTTC. Looking up the rest from reference TRBV11-2 and TRBJ2-7 gives the full variable domain: EAGVAQSPRYKIIEKRQSVAFWCNPISGHATLYWYQQILGQGPKLLIQFQNNGVVDDSQLPKDRFSAERLKGVDSTLKIQPAKLEDSAVYLCASSSGTSGEQYFGPGTRLTVT.

The chain recombines TRBV9 with TRBJ2-7, with D possibly TRBD2 on 6 matching bases. The CDR3 contains 14 residues. With 0 bases removed from V and 4 bases from J, the gap between germline ends came to 11 bases. CDR1 and CDR2 (germline): SGDLS, YYNGEE. CDR3 sequence reads: CASSVGGEEYEQYF. CDR3 sequence (DNA): TGTGCCAGCAGCGTAGGGGGGGAGGAATACGAGCAGTACTTC. Variable domain in full (rest from reference TRBV9 and TRBJ2-7): DSGVTQTPKHLITATGQRVTLRCSPRSGDLSVYWYQQSLDQGLQFLIQYYNGEERAKGNILERFSAQQFPDLHSELNLSSLELGDSALYFCASSVGGEEYEQYFGPGTRLTVT.

V usage is TRBV11-2 and J usage is TRBJ2-1; D is possibly TRBD2 (5 bases). V lost 3 bases, J lost 7 bases, and 13 bases lay in between. Germline-derived CDR1 and CDR2 are SGHAT and FQNNGV. CDR3 length: 14 residues. CDR3 amino acids: CASSFPRTLNEQFF. The CDR3 nucleotides are TGTGCCAGCAGCTTTCCACGGACTCTTAATGAGCAGTTCTTC. Full variable domain (rest looked up from reference TRBV11-2 and TRBJ2-1): EAGVAQSPRYKIIEKRQSVAFWCNPISGHATLYWYQQILGQGPKLLIQFQNNGVVDDSQLPKDRFSAERLKGVDSTLKIQPAKLEDSAVYLCASSFPRTLNEQFFGPGTRLTVL.

This clone was detected a few times. The chain has TRBV2 and TRBJ2-7; D not resolved. Germline lookup yields CDR1 SNHLY and CDR2 FYNNEI. The CDR3 length is 16 residues. V gave up 8 bases and J gave up 6 bases, with 26 bases separating them. CDR3 loop: CASSPFLSLRCCEQYF. As DNA, the CDR3 is TGTGCCAGCTCCCCCTTCTTGTCTCTGCGGTGCTGCGAGCAGTACTTC.

The V gene is TRBV7-2, the J gene TRBJ2-5, with 10 bases aligning to TRBD2. Germline CDR1 SGHTA, CDR2 FQGNSA. Trimming at V came to 2 bases and at J to 6 bases, leaving 12 bases not matched to a gene. There are 17 residues in the CDR3. The CDR3 protein is CASSLLYERGGLKTQYF. The CDR3 DNA reads as TGTGCCAGCAGCTTATTGTATGAGCGGGGGGGCCTTAAGACCCAGTACTTC.

V gene TRBV6-1 combines with J gene TRBJ2-7, with D maybe TRBD2 (6 bases). Trimming cost V 3 bases and J 3 bases, with 15 bases left between them. This CDR3 has 15 amino acids. The germline CDR1 and CDR2 sequences are MNHNS and SASEGT. CDR3 in amino acids: CASSDGYWGVYEQYF. The CDR3 nucleotides read TGTGCCAGCAGTGATGGGTATTGGGGGGTCTACGAGCAGTACTTC.

This sequence joins TRBV27 and TRBJ1-6; D may be TRBD1 (6 bases). The ends were cut back, 3 bases at V and 7 bases at J, with 22 bases in the middle. This CDR3 is 18 amino acids long. The germline V gene has CDR1 MNHEY and CDR2 SMNVEV (reference sequence). The CDR3 DNA is TGTGCCAGCAGTTTCCGCTTTGACAGGTGGAGCAGAAATTCACCCCTCCACTTT. It specifies CASSFRFDRWSRNSPLHF.

This chain connects TRBV7-2 to TRBJ2-3; D gene unclear. The CDR3 is made up of 16 amino acids. Trimming removed 2 bases at V and 0 bases at J, with 12 bases between. Germline V gene sequence: CDR1 SGHTA, CDR2 FQGNSA. The CDR3 sequence is CASSLKQRSSTDTQYF. DNA of the CDR3: TGTGCCAGCAGCTTAAAACAGAGATCTAGCACAGATACGCAGTATTTT.

This clone was detected once. The genes are TRBV7-2 and TRBJ2-7; 7 bases agree with TRBD1. V shed 4 bases and J 2 bases; nucleotides not matched to a gene: 5. The CDR3 loop spans 14 amino acids. CDR1 is SGHTA and CDR2 is FQGNSA in the germline V gene. The CDR3 region is CASSSRGQAYEQYF. The CDR3 DNA reads TGTGCCAGCAGCTCCCGTGGACAGGCCTACGAGCAGTACTTC.

V usage is TRBV14 and J usage is TRBJ1-2; no reliable D call. V lost 3 bases to trimming and J lost 7 bases, with 21 bases between them. Looked up from germline, CDR1 is SGHDN and CDR2 is FVKESK. The CDR3 spans 16 residues. The CDR3, as DNA: TGTGCCAGCAGCCAGAACGGGGTCGCCGGATCTAGTGGCTACACCTTC. It is translated as CASSQNGVAGSSGYTF.

This clone was observed a handful of times. The chain combines TRBV5-4 with TRBJ1-3; 9 bases align to TRBD1. V was pared by 0 bases and J by 5 bases, with 0 bases of the junction left unmatched. Germline V gene data show CDR1 as SGHNT and CDR2 as YYREEE (reference sequence). The CDR3 length is 14 residues. DNA for the CDR3: TGTGCCAGCAGCTTGGACAGGGGGCGAAACACCATATATTTT. As protein: CASSLDRGRNTIYF.

Here the CDR3 DNA reads TGCGCCAGCAGCTTGGAGGAGGTCGGTAAGACGGAGCAAGAGACCCAGTACTTC. It is translated as CASSLEEVGKTEQETQYF. The chain links TRBV5-1 to TRBJ2-5, with a possible D match to TRBD2 (5 bases). This CDR3 is 18 amino acids long. Trimming left V 0 bases short and J 2 bases short, with 20 bases between. Germline V gene sequence: CDR1 SGHRS, CDR2 YFSETQ.

This CDR3 reads CAISPGGPGGNTEAFF. CDR3 in DNA: TGTGCCATCAGTCCGGGGGGACCCGGGGGGAACACTGAAGCTTTCTTT. The rearrangement uses TRBV10-3 and TRBJ1-1, with D possibly being TRBD1 (5 bases). V dropped 5 bases and J dropped 1 base, with 17 bases sitting between them. The CDR3 totals 16 residues. Germline V lookup: CDR1 ENHRY, CDR2 SYGVKD.

The CDR3 spells CASSQAPRKRGGQETQYF. The CDR3 DNA reads TGCGCCAGCAGCCAAGCTCCTCGGAAGCGGGGGGGACAAGAGACCCAGTACTTC. V and J are TRBV4-1 and TRBJ2-5; 10 nucleotides agree with TRBD2. V lost 1 base and J lost 2; bases outside the gene matches: 10. The CDR3 is 18 amino acids. Germline CDR1 reads MGHRA; CDR2 reads YSYEKL.

In its sample, this clone was seen a few times. The chain carries TRBV5-1 and TRBJ2-2, with 10 positions matching TRBD1. This CDR3 is built from 18 residues. Germline V gives CDR1 SGHRS, CDR2 YFSETQ. The V and J ends lost 3 bases and 5 bases, in that order; junction bases with no gene match: 13. In nucleotides, the CDR3 is TGCGCCAGCAGCTCCCGAAACGAGACAGGGGGCATGACCGGGGAGCTGTTTTTT. It encodes CASSSRNETGGMTGELFF.